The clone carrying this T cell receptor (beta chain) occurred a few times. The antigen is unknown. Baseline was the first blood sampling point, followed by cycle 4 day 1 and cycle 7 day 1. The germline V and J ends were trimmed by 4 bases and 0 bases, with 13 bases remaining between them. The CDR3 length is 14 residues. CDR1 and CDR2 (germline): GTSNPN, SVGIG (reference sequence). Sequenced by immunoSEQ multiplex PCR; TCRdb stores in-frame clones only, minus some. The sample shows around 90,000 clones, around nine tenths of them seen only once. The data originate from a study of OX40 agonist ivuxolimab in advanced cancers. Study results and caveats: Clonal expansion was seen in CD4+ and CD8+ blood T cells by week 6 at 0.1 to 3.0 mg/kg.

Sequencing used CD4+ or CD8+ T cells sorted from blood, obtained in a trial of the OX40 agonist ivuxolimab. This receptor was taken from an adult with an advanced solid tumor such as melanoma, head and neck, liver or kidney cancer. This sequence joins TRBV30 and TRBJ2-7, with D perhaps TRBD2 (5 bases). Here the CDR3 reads CAWKRSPLSYEQYF. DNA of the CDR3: TGTGCCTGGAAGCGGAGTCCCCTCTCCTACGAGCAGTACTTC. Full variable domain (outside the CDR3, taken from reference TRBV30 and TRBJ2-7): SQTIHQWPATLVQPVGSPLSLECTVEGTSNPNLYWYRQAAGRGLQLLFYSVGIGQISSEVPQNLSASRPQDRQFILSSKKLLLSDSGFYLCAWKRSPLSYEQYFGPGTRLTVT.